One sample yielded the 6 T cell receptor beta chains listed below, sequenced in a study of blood T cell repertoires in COVID-19. Sequenced by immunoSEQ multiplex PCR; TCRdb stores in-frame clones only, minus some. The sample has about 69,000 clones, approximately 82% seen once. Specimen: peripheral blood. All receptors come from a woman over 75 with acute or convalescent COVID-19.

J is TRBJ1-3 and V is TRBV7-2, with 8 positions matching TRBD1. Germline trimming cut 4 bases from V and 4 bases from J; bases unmatched to any gene: 3. The CDR3 is made up of 14 amino acids. Germline V gene sequence: CDR1 SGHTA, CDR2 FQGNSA. This CDR3 reads CASSWGDRGNTIYF. The DNA for the CDR3 is TGTGCCAGCAGCTGGGGGGACAGGGGAAACACCATATATTTT.

This chain links TRBV7-9 with TRBJ2-7; 9 bases line up with TRBD1. The V segment lost 1 base and the J segment 1 base; nucleotides outside the gene matches: 2. The CDR3 length is 15 residues. Germline CDR1 is SEHNR and CDR2 is FQNEAQ (reference sequence). As DNA, the CDR3 is TGTGCCAGCAGCTTAGAGGGGACAGGGTCCTACGAGCAGTACTTC. Amino acid sequence: CASSLEGTGSYEQYF.

The chain links TRBV6-6 to TRBJ2-7, with D possibly TRBD1 on 5 matching bases. CDR3 size: 16 residues. V was cut by 0 bases and J by 4 bases, with 16 bases left in between. CDR1 and CDR2 from the germline V gene are MNHNY and SVGAGI (reference sequence). The CDR3 spells CASSYSRGPLGYEQYF. The CDR3 nucleotides read TGTGCCAGCAGTTACTCTAGGGGCCCATTGGGGTACGAGCAGTACTTC.

The chain carries TRBV6-4 and TRBJ1-5; 9 bases agree with TRBD1. Looked up from germline, CDR1 is MRHNA and CDR2 is SNTAGT. There are 17 residues in the CDR3. Losses at the gene ends were 6 bases for V and 6 bases for J; bases not matched to a gene: 15. The CDR3 bases are TGTGCCAGCAGCCCCGGGGACAGGGTTCGGGTTCGTCAGCCCCAGCATTTT. It yields the protein CASSPGDRVRVRQPQHF.

The V call is TRBV19, the J call TRBJ1-5, with TRBD1 as a possible D gene (5 bases). Germline CDR1 reads LNHDA; CDR2 reads SQIVND (reference sequence). This CDR3 has 11 amino acids. Trimming cost V 5 bases and J 9 bases, with 8 bases left between them. The CDR3 loop is CASSLGGPQHF. DNA of the CDR3: TGTGCCAGTAGTTTGGGGGGGCCCCAGCATTTT.

This clone was seen a few times. The chain carries TRBV7-8 and TRBJ2-2, with 7 bases fitting TRBD1. With V trimmed by 1 base and J by 6 bases, 5 bases remained unmatched. CDR3 size: 15 residues. Germline lookup yields CDR1 SGHVS and CDR2 FQNEAQ. DNA of the CDR3: TGTGCCAGCAGCTTAGACCAAACAGGGGCCGGGGAGCTGTTTTTT. Protein product: CASSLDQTGAGELFF.